The clone carrying this T cell receptor (beta chain) was picked up many times. Its target is not known. Exclusion of patients followed from uncontrolled infection, other autoimmune disease, pregnancy or lactation. RNA transcripts gave rise to amplified TCR beta CDR3 regions. The TCR CDR3 was amplified in a first-round RT-PCR using the HTBI primer set. TCRdb re-analysed the multiplex PCR reads in MiXCR, keeping a single row per CDR3 protein. The sample has 190,000 or so distinct CDR3 sequences; about 18% are singletons. The data are from a study of T cells in Graves' hyperthyroidism and ophthalmopathy. Overall study context: Peripheral blood was taken when the disease was first diagnosed, before any treatment began.

The germline V gene encodes CDR1 DFQATT and CDR2 SNEGSKA (reference sequence). CDR3 length equals 18 residues. After removal of 0 bases from V and 2 bases from J, the junction contained 13 bases not matched to a gene. Study conclusions and caveats: Blood also showed most of the thyroid clonotypes that were expanded above 0.001. Model output signaled ophthalmopathy a median approximately 6 months ahead of onset.

The rearrangement uses TRBV20-1 and TRBJ2-1, with 7 bases that match TRBD2. The specimen sequenced was blood. This TCR derives from a man aged 35-49 years with Graves' hyperthyroidism. The CDR3 DNA reads as TGCAGTGCTAGAGATCTTTTACCGGGACTAAGAACCTACAATGAGCAGTTCTTC. It specifies CSARDLLPGLRTYNEQFF.